The rows below give T cell receptor beta chains drawn from one sample of a study of response to subunit inactivated influenza vaccine. From the RT-PCR reads, TCRdb called clonotypes with MiXCR, one entry per CDR3 protein. The sample gives approximately 530,000 distinct CDR3 sequences, around 13% of which show up once; approximately 14% is in the top ten. This specimen was PBMCs from blood, taken 35 to 45 days after vaccination. The receptors here all came from a man in his fifties who received an inactivated influenza vaccine. CDR3s include the opening cysteine and the closing phenylalanine or tryptophan. The order of the fields is clone size, V gene, J gene, D gene, CDR3 DNA, CDR3 protein. A D gene is named only where the DNA matches it firmly. Clone size is stated in some rows and not others, as once, few, many or a class when expanded.

>few|TRBV14|TRBJ2-1|-
TGTGCCAGCAGCCAAACAGGGAGATGGCAGTTCTTC
CASSQTGRWQFF
>many|TRBV12-3/TRBV12-4|TRBJ1-1|-
TGTGCCAGCAGTTTAGCTACGACAGCTAACACTGAAGCTTTCTTT
CASSLATTANTEAFF
>many|TRBV29-1|TRBJ2-1|TRBD2
TGCAGCGTTGAGGCGCTAGCGGTGGGGAATGAGCAGTTCTTC
CSVEALAVGNEQFF
>-|TRBV6-1|TRBJ2-6|TRBD1
TGTGCCAGCAGTCCACGGACAGGCTTCTCTGGGGCCAACGTCCTGACTTTC
CASSPRTGFSGANVLTF
>few|TRBV12-3/TRBV12-4|TRBJ2-2|-
TGTGCCAGCTCCACACAGGGCCAGGAGCTGTTTTTT
CASSTQGQELFF
>-|TRBV7-2|TRBJ2-7|-
TGTGCCACCCGCCCCCAGGGCACCACCTACGAGCAGTACTTC
CATRPQGTTYEQYF
>-|TRBV28|TRBJ1-1|-
TGTGCCAGCAGCTCCCCGGGGGCGTCCACTGAAGCTTTCTTT
CASSSPGASTEAFF
>few|TRBV7-9|TRBJ2-7|TRBD1
TGTGCCAGCAGCACCTGGACAGGCAGCTCCTACGAGCAGTACTTC
CASSTWTGSSYEQYF
>-|TRBV15|TRBJ2-5|TRBD1
TGTGCCACCAGCAGCACAGGGGGCCAAGAGACCCAGTACTTC
CATSSTGGQETQYF
>few|TRBV20-1|TRBJ2-7|-
TGCAGTGCTAGAGATAGGCCAGGGGACGAGCAGTACTTC
CSARDRPGDEQYF
>-|TRBV7-6|TRBJ2-7|-
TGTGCCAGCAGCTTAAGTTCTGGGGGCGCCGAGCAGTACTTC
CASSLSSGGAEQYF
>few|TRBV9|TRBJ1-1|-
TGTGCCAGCAGCGTATCTGAGGTTAGGAACACTGAAGCTTTCTTT
CASSVSEVRNTEAFF